These 5 T cell receptor beta chains came from one sample sequenced in a study of cytomegalovirus exposure and HLA in healthy donors. The study ran its PCR with 60 Vbeta and 13 Jbeta primers. The protocol was immunoSEQ multiplex PCR, while the TCRdb copy is restricted to in-frame clones and leaves out a portion. The sample holds roughly 190,000 clones. The sample comprised PBMCs. The receptors stem from a woman aged 18 to 35 in good health and CMV-seropositive.

As DNA, the CDR3 is TGTGCCACCAGCAGAGAACGAGTAGCCTGGGGCAACAATGAGCAGTTCTTC. It yields the protein CATSRERVAWGNNEQFF. The gene calls are TRBV15 and TRBJ2-1, with D tentatively TRBD1 (5 bases). Trimming shortened V by 0 bases and J by 5 bases, and 17 bases separated the two germline ends. Germline V gene data show CDR1 as LNHNV and CDR2 as YYDKDF (reference sequence). The CDR3 runs 17 residues.

The chain recombines TRBV25-1 with TRBJ1-2, with D maybe TRBD1 (6 bases). CDR1 is MGHDK, CDR2 SYGVNS, per germline. Trimming removed 5 bases from V and 7 bases from J, with 11 bases in between. The CDR3 has 12 amino acids. The CDR3 spells CASSSGTLGYTF. For the CDR3, the DNA is TGTGCCAGCAGTTCTGGGACACTTGGCTACACCTTC.

The chain carries TRBV2 and TRBJ2-1; perhaps TRBD2 as D (5 bases). Trimming removed 6 bases from V and 3 bases from J, with 9 bases in between. CDR3 length: 13 amino acids. Germline CDR1 reads SNHLY; CDR2 reads FYNNEI. CDR3 amino acids: CASSGGLYNEQFF. DNA of the CDR3: TGTGCCAGCAGCGGAGGCCTCTACAATGAGCAGTTCTTC. Supplemented by reference TRBV2 and TRBJ2-1, the full variable domain reads EPEVTQTPSHQVTQMGQEVILRCVPISNHLYFYWYRQILGQKVEFLVSFYNNEISEKSEIFDDQFSVERPDGSNFTLKIRSTKLEDSAMYFCASSGGLYNEQFFGPGTRLTVL.

The chain employs TRBV5-4 and TRBJ2-3; 7 nucleotides line up with TRBD2. The trim removed 0 bases at V and 2 bases at J, leaving 6 bases unmatched. Germline CDR1 SGHNT, CDR2 YYREEE (reference sequence). This CDR3 has 16 residues. Here the CDR3 DNA reads TGTGCCAGCAGCTTGGTGGCGGGGGAGAACACAGATACGCAGTATTTT. It is translated as CASSLVAGENTDTQYF.

As to this clone: One end of the junction fails to match germline, which may point to a read error. The chain is built from TRBV5-1 and TRBJ2-7; tentatively, D is TRBD2 (5 bases). The CDR3 totals 12 residues. CDR1 is SGHRS and CDR2 is YFSETQ in the germline V gene. DNA of the CDR3: TGCGCCAGCAGCTGGGAGTCCTCCGAGCAGTACTTC. It specifies CASSWESSEQYF. Variable domain in full (rest from reference TRBV5-1 and TRBJ2-7): KAGVTQTPRYLIKTRGQQVTLSCSPISGHRSVSWYQQTPGQGLQFLFEYFSETQRNKGNFPGRFSGRQFSNSRSEMNVSTLELGDSALYLCASSWESSEQYFGPGTRLTVT.